This T cell receptor beta chain was sequenced in a study of cytomegalovirus exposure and HLA in healthy donors. Study results and caveats: Excluded: some indistinguishable V segments such as TRBV6-2 and TRBV6-3. Most subjects' HLA-A and HLA-B alleles were reportedly predicted from TCR beta sequences. As a later analysis revealed, most CMV-associated TCR beta chains appeared HLA-restricted. For most TCR beta V segments, an earlier analysis put the productive rate at about 87% or about 30% of the time.

The study ran its PCR with 60 Vbeta and 13 Jbeta primers. Sequenced by immunoSEQ multiplex PCR; TCRdb stores in-frame clones only, minus some. The data hold approximately 130,000 clones, with approximately 81% observed a single time. Comments on this clone: Its specificity is not known.

CDR3 length: 16 amino acids. Germline CDR1 reads MGHRA; CDR2 reads YSYEKL. V lost 3 bases and J lost 0, with 12 bases in between. The clonotype was recovered from a young man in good health and CMV-seronegative. The chain is built from TRBV4-1 and TRBJ1-5; D might be TRBD1 (6 bases). The source material was PBMCs. CDR3 protein: CASSHIQGYSNQPQHF. CDR3 DNA: TGCGCCAGCAGCCACATACAGGGCTATAGCAATCAGCCCCAGCATTTT.